The present entry profiles one T cell receptor (beta chain) with its context. The antigen remains unidentified. Little can be read into the size of this beta chain, an off-target read in a library designed for alpha chains. The record originates from a study of spatial heterogeneity in lung cancer. Study-wide context: Alpha-chain sequences were consistently detected less often than beta-chain sequences.

Whole-study findings and limits: The study found that expanded intratumoral alpha and beta TCR counts tracked tumor mutation counts.

Time point indicated: sample taken at primary tumor resection. Just over 70 TRACERx patients with early, untreated non-small cell lung cancer donated samples. Whole RNA was taken from tumor, nontumor lung or frozen PBMC; it was then sequenced unsorted. The study tagged each TCR cDNA molecule with a unique molecular identifier. TCRdb re-analysed the 5' RACE reads in MiXCR, keeping a single row per CDR3 protein. Here the sample spans 18,000 or so distinct CDR3 sequences, about 6.1% being singletons. The material was lung tumor tissue, obtained at surgery. This sequence originates from a female donor with early-stage non-small cell lung cancer.

CDR3 region: CASSLSSSYGYTF. For the CDR3, the DNA is TGTGCCAGCAGCCTGAGCTCATCCTATGGCTACACCTTC. V and J are TRBV27 and TRBJ1-2; no reliable D call. Germline V gene lookup returns CDR1 MNHEY and CDR2 SMNVEV (reference sequence). Trimming removed 6 bases from V and 4 bases from J, with 12 bases in between. The CDR3 sequence is 13 residues long.